This T cell receptor beta chain was found in a study of identical twins. General study points: Not following the same donors, the study drew its conclusions from cross-sectional statistical analysis.

This clonotype was picked up a small number of times. Its antigen is not identified. MiXCR, applied by TCRdb to the 5' RACE reads, yields one record per CDR3 protein. The data show 400,000 to 600,000 distinct CDR3 sequences, approximately 20% seen once. These data are also associated with another study on yellow fever vaccine responses in identical twins.

This clonotype was sampled from a woman under 30 in good health. The sequenced material came from CD4+ T cells sorted from blood.

The CDR3 DNA reads as TGTGCCATCAAGTCCCTGGGGGAAGTCACCGGGGAGCTGTTTTTT. Its protein is CAIKSLGEVTGELFF. The chain combines TRBV10-3 with TRBJ2-2; either TRBD1 or TRBD2 may fit D (5 bases each). The CDR3 sequence is 15 residues long. V lost 7 bases to trimming and J lost 4 bases, with 16 bases between them. CDR1 and CDR2 from the germline V gene are ENHRY and SYGVKD.